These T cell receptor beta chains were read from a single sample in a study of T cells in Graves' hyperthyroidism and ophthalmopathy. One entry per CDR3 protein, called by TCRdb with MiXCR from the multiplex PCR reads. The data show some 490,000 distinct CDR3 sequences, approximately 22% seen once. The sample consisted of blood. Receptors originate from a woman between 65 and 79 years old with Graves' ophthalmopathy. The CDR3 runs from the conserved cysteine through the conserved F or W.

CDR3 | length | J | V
CASSLDILKNIQYF | 14 | TRBJ2-4 | TRBV12-3/TRBV12-4
CAWRWWDNMNTEAFF | 15 | TRBJ1-1 | TRBV30
CASSSTRVAGVEQYF | 15 | TRBJ2-7 | TRBV6-2/TRBV6-3
CAISATSSHEQYF | 13 | TRBJ2-7 | TRBV10-3
CASGQMHEQYF | 11 | TRBJ2-7 | TRBV12-5
CASSETGGQPQHF | 13 | TRBJ1-5 | TRBV6-1
CASSQLLAGGLNEQFF | 16 | TRBJ2-1 | TRBV16
CAIRDGGGKGTEAFF | 15 | TRBJ1-1 | TRBV6-1
CASGQASRGSYEQYF | 15 | TRBJ2-7 | TRBV3-1
CASSQDRAGFYEQYF | 15 | TRBJ2-7 | TRBV4-3
CAWSVPILVGYTF | 13 | TRBJ1-2 | TRBV30
CASSPASGYQETQYF | 15 | TRBJ2-5 | TRBV7-2
CSAMGTVYGYTF | 12 | TRBJ1-2 | TRBV20-1
CSARGGLPETQYF | 13 | TRBJ2-5 | TRBV20-1
CASSRSRGNEQFF | 13 | TRBJ2-1 | TRBV4-3
CASSRTGEETEAFF | 14 | TRBJ1-1 | TRBV18
CASSQSGTGVGAFF | 14 | TRBJ1-1 | TRBV7-2
CASSVLSGGTEAFF | 14 | TRBJ1-1 | TRBV2
CASSLGTLAGETQYF | 15 | TRBJ2-5 | TRBV13
CASSERDKGFNYGYTF | 16 | TRBJ1-2 | TRBV2
CAWSRRRGRVNEQFF | 15 | TRBJ2-1 | TRBV30
CASSLPPAYEQYF | 13 | TRBJ2-7 | TRBV28
CASSVEQLAKNIQYF | 15 | TRBJ2-4 | TRBV2
CASSRLAGGETEQFF | 15 | TRBJ2-1 | TRBV5-1
CASSPSGRTDTQYF | 14 | TRBJ2-3 | TRBV12-3/TRBV12-4
CASSEMETEAFF | 12 | TRBJ1-1 | TRBV28
CAISEGQVIGDYEQYF | 16 | TRBJ2-7 | TRBV10-3
CASSPNIGGYEQYF | 14 | TRBJ2-7 | TRBV18
CATTFGSARGRGPQHF | 16 | TRBJ1-5 | TRBV19
CASSRGQGRETQYF | 14 | TRBJ2-5 | TRBV3-1
CASSLQQNTEAFF | 13 | TRBJ1-1 | TRBV18
CASSPREGGANVLTF | 15 | TRBJ2-6 | TRBV4-2
CASRVGQVGNEQFF | 14 | TRBJ2-1 | TRBV28
CASSRGGTSRTKNIQYF | 17 | TRBJ2-4 | TRBV28
CASSLSSATGELFF | 14 | TRBJ2-2 | TRBV7-2
CSVEGSGEQFF | 11 | TRBJ2-1 | TRBV29-1
CASSEPRFAKNIQYF | 15 | TRBJ2-4 | TRBV6-1
CASSQVSGGEQYF | 13 | TRBJ2-7 | TRBV4-3
CASKRAGTGYNEQFF | 15 | TRBJ2-1 | TRBV6-2/TRBV6-3
CAWSRGTGRGTGGYTF | 16 | TRBJ1-2 | TRBV30
CATTKQGVGELFF | 13 | TRBJ2-2 | TRBV19
CAISDNEVYGYTF | 13 | TRBJ1-2 | TRBV10-3
CASSIDSTNYGYTF | 14 | TRBJ1-2 | TRBV9
CASSYFLTGEQYF | 13 | TRBJ2-7 | TRBV6-2/TRBV6-3
CSARDGQTTYGYTF | 14 | TRBJ1-2 | TRBV20-1
CASSPASHGGTQYF | 14 | TRBJ2-5 | TRBV7-9
CSARGDRGRTEAFF | 14 | TRBJ1-1 | TRBV20-1
CASSLTRDIGSGELFF | 16 | TRBJ2-2 | TRBV7-3
CASSPDAYYEQYF | 13 | TRBJ2-7 | TRBV7-2
CASSPRAGRNYEQYF | 15 | TRBJ2-7 | TRBV18
CASSQSASGPYTGANVLTF | 19 | TRBJ2-6 | TRBV4-3
CSANIPSMRTTEAFF | 15 | TRBJ1-1 | TRBV20-1
CASSEQGGQPQHF | 13 | TRBJ1-5 | TRBV6-1
CASSAGTDNYGYTF | 14 | TRBJ1-2 | TRBV12-3/TRBV12-4
CASSPFFPGTVAGDTQYF | 18 | TRBJ2-3 | TRBV27
CASSRSGPGELFF | 13 | TRBJ2-2 | TRBV7-2